This TCR beta chain was obtained from a study of T-cell memory formation after mild COVID-19. Study in general: For the most part, TCR clusters were specific to one donor. Study results and limitations: Contracting CD4+ clones sat mainly in CM and EM; CD8+ in EMRA. Some responding clones appeared in pre-infection memory, suggesting cross-reactive memory joined.

As concerns this clonotype: The antigen is undetermined.

Unmatched junction bases numbered 6, after V lost 8 bases and J lost 3 bases. The V gene's germline CDR1 is SGHVS and CDR2 FNYEAQ. The CDR3 has 14 amino acids. One entry per CDR3 protein results from TCRdb running MiXCR on the 5' RACE reads. The sample yields 70,000 to 95,000 distinct CDR3 sequences, around 13% seen once. The sequence derives from a man between 18 and 35 years old who had mild COVID-19 (a few samples of this study predate the infection). Cell type and time point are not known. The chain has TRBV7-6 and TRBJ2-5, with TRBD2 identical over 10 bases. Sequencing was done on a sample of PBMCs or a T cell subset sorted from them (not recorded which). CDR3: CASSSSGGKETQYF. The CDR3 nucleotides read TGTGCCAGCTCATCTAGCGGGGGAAAAGAGACCCAGTACTTC.